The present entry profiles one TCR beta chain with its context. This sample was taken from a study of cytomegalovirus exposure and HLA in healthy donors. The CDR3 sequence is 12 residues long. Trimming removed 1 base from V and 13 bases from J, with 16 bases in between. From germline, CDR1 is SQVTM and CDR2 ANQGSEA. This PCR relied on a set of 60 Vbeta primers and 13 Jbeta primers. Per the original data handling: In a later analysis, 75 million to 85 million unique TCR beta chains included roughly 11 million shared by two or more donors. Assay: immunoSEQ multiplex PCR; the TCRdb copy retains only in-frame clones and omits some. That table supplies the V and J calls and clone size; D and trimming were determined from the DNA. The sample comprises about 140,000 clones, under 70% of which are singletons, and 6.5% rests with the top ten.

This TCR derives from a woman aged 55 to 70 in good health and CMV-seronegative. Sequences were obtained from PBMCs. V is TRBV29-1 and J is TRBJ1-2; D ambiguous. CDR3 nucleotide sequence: TGCAGCGTTGAAGTGGCAGCGGCTGAGAGCACCTTC. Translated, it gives CSVEVAAAESTF.